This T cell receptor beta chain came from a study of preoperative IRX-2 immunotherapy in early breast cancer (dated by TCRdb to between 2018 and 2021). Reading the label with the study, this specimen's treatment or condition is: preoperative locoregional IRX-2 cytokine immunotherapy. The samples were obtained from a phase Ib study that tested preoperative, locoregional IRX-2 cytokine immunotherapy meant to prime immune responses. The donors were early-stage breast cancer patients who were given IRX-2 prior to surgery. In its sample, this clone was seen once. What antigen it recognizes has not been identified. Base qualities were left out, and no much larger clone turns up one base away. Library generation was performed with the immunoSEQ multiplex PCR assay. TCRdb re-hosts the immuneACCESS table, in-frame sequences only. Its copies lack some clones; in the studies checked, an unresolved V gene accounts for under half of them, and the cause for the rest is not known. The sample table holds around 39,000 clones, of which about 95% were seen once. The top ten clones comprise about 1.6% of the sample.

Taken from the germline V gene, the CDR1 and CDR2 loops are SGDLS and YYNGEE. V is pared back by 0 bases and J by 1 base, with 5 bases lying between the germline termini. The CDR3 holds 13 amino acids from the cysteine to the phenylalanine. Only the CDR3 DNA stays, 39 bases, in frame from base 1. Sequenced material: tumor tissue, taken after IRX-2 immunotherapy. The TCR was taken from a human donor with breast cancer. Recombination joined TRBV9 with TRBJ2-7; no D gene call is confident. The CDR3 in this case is CASSVGLSYEQYF. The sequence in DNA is TGTGCCAGCAGCGTAGGGCTTTCCTACGAGCAGTACTTC.